This T cell receptor beta chain was sequenced during a study of breast tumors, draining lymph nodes, adjacent tissues. General study results and limits: Findings are consistent with lymph node origin and intratumoral expansion of most tumor T cells. Data only fit, rather than demonstrated, lymph node origin of most tumor T cells. Luminal-like breast cancer showed significantly greater tumor-nontumor repertoire similarity than basal-like breast cancer did. Tumors had less TCR diversity than lymph nodes, more than nontumor tissue.

TCRdb called the multiplex PCR reads again in MiXCR, with one record for every CDR3 protein. The table shows about 230,000 distinct CDR3 sequences, with about 30% occurring only once. Samples came from axillary lymph nodes draining the breast cancer. This clonotype was counted many times. What it recognizes is unknown. The sample was axillary lymph node tissue. This clonotype was sampled from a female donor with breast cancer. Some clones in this sample may be carry-over from other donors' samples.

CDR3 sequence reads: CSVEGGMNYNEQFF. The CDR3 DNA follows: TGCAGCGTTGAGGGGGGGATGAACTACAATGAGCAGTTCTTC. This chain uses TRBV29-1 with TRBJ2-1; 7 bases agree with TRBD2. The CDR3 extends over 14 amino acids. With V trimmed by 3 bases and J by 3 bases, 5 bases remained unmatched. Germline V gives CDR1 SQVTM, CDR2 ANQGSEA.